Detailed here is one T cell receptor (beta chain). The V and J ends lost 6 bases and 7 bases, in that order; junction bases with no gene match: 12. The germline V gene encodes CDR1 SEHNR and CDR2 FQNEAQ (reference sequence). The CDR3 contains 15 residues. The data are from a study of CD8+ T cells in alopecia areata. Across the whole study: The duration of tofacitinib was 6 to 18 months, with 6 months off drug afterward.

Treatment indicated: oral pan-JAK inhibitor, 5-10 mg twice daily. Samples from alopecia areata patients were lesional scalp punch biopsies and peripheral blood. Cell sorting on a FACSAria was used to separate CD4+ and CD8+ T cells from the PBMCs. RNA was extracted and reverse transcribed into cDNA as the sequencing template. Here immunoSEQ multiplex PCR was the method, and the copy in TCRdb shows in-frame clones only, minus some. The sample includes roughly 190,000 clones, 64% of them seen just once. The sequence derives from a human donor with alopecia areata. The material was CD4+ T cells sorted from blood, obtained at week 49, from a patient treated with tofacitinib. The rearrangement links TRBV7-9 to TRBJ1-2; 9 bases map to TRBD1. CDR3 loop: CASSFTGGEIGGYTF. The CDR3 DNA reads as TGTGCCAGCAGTTTTACAGGGGGCGAAATTGGTGGCTACACCTTC.